This entry describes one TCR beta chain. Antigen specificity is unknown. V shed 5 bases, J shed 3 bases, and the junction held 3 bases outside the gene matches. CDR3 length: 13 residues. The germline V gene has CDR1 SGHTA and CDR2 FQGTGA. Primers included in the PCR were 60 Vbeta and 13 Jbeta primers. Method: immunoSEQ multiplex PCR; TCRdb's copy keeps in-frame clones and lacks some. The sample includes 200,000 to 250,000 clones, around 73% of them seen just once. These data come from a study of cytomegalovirus exposure and HLA in healthy donors. Study-level points and caveats: The investigators catalogued 160 or so TCR beta chains as cytomegalovirus-associated. Being indistinguishable, some V segments were excluded, TRBV6-2 and TRBV6-3 among them. Common viral pathogens seemed to be connected with several of the most significant clusters, according to a later analysis.

Sequencing was performed on PBMCs. J is TRBJ2-7 and V is TRBV7-3; TRBD1 aligns across 8 bases. The source is a male donor in good health and CMV-seronegative. CDR3 DNA sequence: TGTGCCAGCAGCAGAGGACAGGGCTACGAGCAGTACTTC. Its translation is CASSRGQGYEQYF.